Following are 30 T cell receptor beta chains from one sample sequenced in a study of T cells in Graves' hyperthyroidism and ophthalmopathy (dated by TCRdb to between 2018 and 2020). Libraries were made using multiplex PCR. TCRdb lists the instrument as Illumina HiSeq 2000. The TCR beta CDR3 regions were amplified from the RNA transcripts. The first round of RT-PCR for the TCR CDR3 was performed with the HTBI primer set and the Qiagen OneStep RT-PCR kit. In-frame beta chains were kept once TCRdb had trimmed the public reads at Q25 with fastp and called clones with MiXCR. Rows merge per CDR3 protein into single entries with the most common DNA and genes. The sample table records 600,000 or so distinct CDR3 sequences; about 17% of these occur just once. The top ten clonotypes cover 3.8% of the sample. The sample taken for sequencing was blood. The receptors come from a woman under 40 with Graves' hyperthyroidism.

The chain is built from TRBV12-3 or TRBV12-4 and TRBJ1-2, with a tentative D call TRBD1 (5 bases). The CDR3 spans 15 residues. The V end was cut by 5 bases, the J end by 2 bases, with 15 bases between. The CDR3 DNA sequence: TGTGCCAGCAGTACCCCGACAGAAACAAACTATGGCTACACCTTC. Protein sequence: CASSTPTETNYGYTF.

The rearrangement joins TRBV2 to TRBJ2-7, with D perhaps matching TRBD2 (6 bases). The CDR3 runs to 15 residues. Per germline, CDR1 SNHLY and CDR2 FYNNEI. Trimming cost V 6 bases and J 2 bases, with 17 bases left between them. CDR3 sequence reads: CASREKSGSTYEQYF. CDR3 bases: TGTGCCAGCAGGGAGAAGAGCGGGTCGACCTACGAGCAGTACTTC.

The chain is built from TRBV20-1 and TRBJ1-1; D is unresolved. CDR3 length: 14 residues. The germline V and J ends were trimmed by 2 bases and 3 bases, with 13 bases remaining between them. Germline V CDR1 and CDR2: DFQATT, SNEGSKA (reference sequence). The CDR3 loop is CSARRRTGDTEAFF. CDR3 coding DNA: TGCAGTGCTAGACGCCGCACCGGGGACACTGAAGCTTTCTTT.

This rearrangement joins TRBV7-3 to TRBJ1-6; a weak D match, TRBD1 (5 bases). The germline V gene has CDR1 SGHTA and CDR2 FQGTGA. The CDR3 runs 16 residues. V was cut by 5 bases and J by 13 bases, with 24 bases left in between. The CDR3 here is CASSRGWAQLMAPLHF. The CDR3 bases are TGTGCCAGCAGCCGGGGGTGGGCACAACTCATGGCCCCCCTCCACTTT.

At least ten counts were recorded for this clonotype. The chain joins TRBV28 to TRBJ1-5; unclear D gene. The germline gives CDR1 MDHEN, CDR2 SYDVKM. The CDR3 runs 16 residues. The V gene lost 3 bases and the J gene lost 3 bases, with 15 bases spanning the gap. The CDR3: CASSFSRGYLNQPQHF. CDR3 nucleotides: TGTGCCAGCAGTTTTTCGCGCGGTTACCTCAATCAGCCCCAGCATTTT.

This chain joins TRBV28 and TRBJ1-5; a weak D match, TRBD1 (5 bases). Germline-derived CDR1 and CDR2 are MDHEN and SYDVKM. The CDR3 spans 17 residues. Trimming removed 7 bases from V and 8 bases from J, with 27 bases in between. CDR3 in amino acids: CASIGSVVGQGKEPQHF. CDR3 DNA: TGTGCCAGCATTGGTTCGGTGGTAGGACAAGGGAAGGAGCCCCAGCATTTT. The whole variable domain, remainder taken from reference TRBV28 and TRBJ1-5, is DVKVTQSSRYLVKRTGEKVFLECVQDMDHENMFWYRQDPGLGLRLIYFSYDVKMKEKGDIPEGYSVSREKKERFSLILESASTNQTSMYLCASIGSVVGQGKEPQHFGDGTRLSIL.

This clonotype was seen at least ten times. The chain has TRBV30 and TRBJ1-2; tentative D call: TRBD1 (5 bases). The CDR3 loop spans 13 amino acids. With 6 bases removed from V and 5 bases from J, the gap between germline ends came to 16 bases. CDR1 and CDR2 (germline): GTSNPN, SVGIG (reference sequence). The DNA of the CDR3 is TGTGCCTGCTACGACGGGGCCTGGTATGGCTACACCTTC. Amino acid sequence: CACYDGAWYGYTF. Full variable domain (missing parts from reference TRBV30 and TRBJ1-2): SQTIHQWPATLVQPVGSPLSLECTVEGTSNPNLYWYRQAAGRGLQLLFYSVGIGQISSEVPQNLSASRPQDRQFILSSKKLLLSDSGFYLCACYDGAWYGYTFGSGTRLTVV.

This chain links TRBV24-1 with TRBJ2-1; D might be TRBD1 or TRBD2, each matching 5 bases. V was clipped by 9 bases and J by 8 bases, with 13 bases between them. Germline CDR1 is KGHDR and CDR2 is SFDVKD. The CDR3 has 12 residues. The CDR3: CATRGSNYEQFF. Written as DNA, the CDR3 is TGTGCCACCCGGGGCAGTAACTATGAGCAGTTCTTC.

This clonotype was picked up many times. The CDR3 region has the DNA TGTGCCAGCAGCTTCGGACTTGGGGAAGGAGATACGCAGTATTTT. This sequence encodes CASSFGLGEGDTQYF. The chain combines TRBV7-2 with TRBJ2-3, with D tentatively TRBD2 (5 bases). The germline V and J ends were trimmed by 3 bases and 5 bases, with 15 bases remaining between them. The CDR3 is 15 amino acids. The germline gives CDR1 SGHTA, CDR2 FQGNSA.

In its sample, this clonotype was seen many times. V and J are TRBV3-1 and TRBJ2-5; possible D gene TRBD2, 7 bases. Germline CDR1 reads LGHDT; CDR2 reads YNNKEL (reference sequence). CDR3 length: 15 residues. Between the trimmed V and J ends, which lost 2 bases and 2 bases, there was a span of 12 bases. CDR3 amino acids: CASSQQGTTQETQYF. As DNA, the CDR3 is TGTGCCAGCAGCCAACAGGGGACTACACAAGAGACCCAGTACTTC.

This clonotype was found many times. The V call is TRBV28, the J call TRBJ1-1, with TRBD1 matching over 8 bases. The CDR3 is 14 residues long. From germline, CDR1 is MDHEN and CDR2 SYDVKM. The V gene end was trimmed by 8 bases and the J gene end by 5 bases; junction bases not matched to a gene: 10. This CDR3 reads CASGQGASRTEAFF. The CDR3 DNA sequence: TGTGCCAGCGGGCAGGGGGCGTCGAGAACTGAAGCTTTCTTT.

This clonotype was seen ten or more times. This chain connects TRBV2 to TRBJ1-4, with a tentative D call TRBD1 (5 bases). V lost 8 bases, J lost 5 bases, and 15 bases lay in between. The CDR3 is made up of 14 amino acids. Germline lookup yields CDR1 SNHLY and CDR2 FYNNEI. Here the CDR3 DNA reads TGTGCCAGCTCTTGGGACGGTGAAAATGAAAAACTGTTTTTT. Translating gives CASSWDGENEKLFF.

This clonotype has a count of ten or more. CDR3 in amino acids: CASSFGLAGEDEQFF. In nucleotides, the CDR3 is TGTGCCAGCAGCTTCGGTCTAGCGGGAGAGGATGAGCAGTTCTTC. V usage is TRBV28 and J usage is TRBJ2-1, with 10 bases lining up with TRBD2. CDR3 length: 15 residues. Germline V lookup: CDR1 MDHEN, CDR2 SYDVKM. With 6 bases clipped from V and 8 bases from J, the junction kept 10 bases outside the gene matches. The variable domain in full, completed from reference TRBV28 and TRBJ2-1, reads DVKVTQSSRYLVKRTGEKVFLECVQDMDHENMFWYRQDPGLGLRLIYFSYDVKMKEKGDIPEGYSVSREKKERFSLILESASTNQTSMYLCASSFGLAGEDEQFFGPGTRLTVL.

In this sample, this clonotype turned up a few times. The rearrangement uses TRBV6-1 and TRBJ1-2, with 9 bases that match TRBD1. The germline gives CDR1 MNHNS, CDR2 SASEGT. CDR3 length: 13 residues. With V trimmed by 7 bases and J by 8 bases, 8 bases remained unmatched. The CDR3 loop reads CASKIQGAWGYTF. CDR3 bases: TGTGCCAGCAAGATACAGGGGGCGTGGGGCTACACCTTC.

This clonotype was seen many times. The V call is TRBV7-3, the J call TRBJ2-1; weak D call: TRBD1 (5 bases). Trimming pared 4 bases from V and 6 bases from J, leaving 10 bases between. The CDR3 is made up of 13 amino acids. Germline V CDR1 and CDR2: SGHTA, FQGTGA. CDR3: CASSSRRGNEQFF. CDR3 in DNA: TGTGCCAGCAGCTCTCGAAGGGGCAATGAGCAGTTCTTC.

This clonotype was recorded at least ten times. The rearrangement links TRBV12-3 or TRBV12-4 to TRBJ2-7, with D possibly matching TRBD2 (5 bases). Trimming left V 7 bases short and J 4 bases short, with 14 bases between. The CDR3 totals 13 residues. This CDR3 is CASKQTGWYEQYF. The CDR3 region has the DNA TGTGCCAGCAAACAGACGGGGTGGTACGAGCAGTACTTC.

This clonotype was observed many times. The chain links TRBV11-3 to TRBJ1-3; no reliable D call. Trimming stripped 0 bases from V and 3 bases from J, with 0 bases between. Germline lookup yields CDR1 SGHNT and CDR2 YENEEA. The CDR3 has 12 residues. The CDR3 nucleotides read TGTGCCAGCAGCTTAGATGGAAACACCATATATTTT. This encodes CASSLDGNTIYF.

Ten or more counts support this clonotype. V usage is TRBV28 and J usage is TRBJ1-5; D is ambiguous. The V and J ends lost 7 bases and 3 bases respectively, with 10 bases between them. There are 13 residues in the CDR3. Germline CDR1 and CDR2: MDHEN and SYDVKM. The CDR3 region is CASNPVTNQPQHF. As DNA, the CDR3 is TGTGCCAGCAATCCGGTCACCAATCAGCCCCAGCATTTT.

This clonotype was picked up many times. V and J are TRBV5-5 and TRBJ2-7; no clear D gene. V dropped 2 bases and J dropped 1 base, with 10 bases sitting between them. In germline, CDR1 is SGHKS, CDR2 YYEKEE (reference sequence). The CDR3 consists of 14 residues. The CDR3 is CASSFYSESYEQYF. CDR3 sequence (DNA): TGTGCCAGCAGCTTTTACAGTGAATCCTACGAGCAGTACTTC.

Remarks on this clonotype: This may be a read error: a much more frequent sequence differs by one nucleotide. The chain uses TRBV6-1 and TRBJ2-7, with D perhaps TRBD2 (5 bases). With 5 bases removed from V and 5 bases from J, the gap between germline ends came to 13 bases. Germline values: CDR1 MNHNS, CDR2 SASEGT. The CDR3 is 13 residues long. The CDR3 region has the DNA TGTGCCAGCAGTCAAATTGGGCGGGACGAGCAGTACTTC. Its protein is CASSQIGRDEQYF.

This clonotype was counted between two and nine times. The rearrangement joins TRBV7-9 to TRBJ1-2; weak D call: TRBD1 (6 bases). The germline gives CDR1 SEHNR, CDR2 FQNEAQ (reference sequence). The CDR3 sequence is 15 residues long. The ends were cut back, 5 bases at V and 2 bases at J, with 15 bases in the middle. CDR3 sequence (DNA): TGTGCCAGCAGCCCGGGACACGGATCAAACTATGGCTACACCTTC. This sequence encodes CASSPGHGSNYGYTF. The complete variable domain, with remaining parts taken from reference TRBV7-9 and TRBJ1-2, reads DTGVSQNPRHKITKRGQNVTFRCDPISEHNRLYWYRQTLGQGPEFLTYFQNEAQLEKSRLLSDRFSAERPKGSFSTLEIQRTEQGDSAMYLCASSPGHGSNYGYTFGSGTRLTVV.

Worth noting for this clonotype: A read error may be the cause here, since a much bigger clone is one base away. This chain uses TRBV20-1 with TRBJ2-2, with 11 positions matching TRBD1. The germline gives CDR1 DFQATT, CDR2 SNEGSKA (reference sequence). The CDR3 totals 16 residues. DNA for the CDR3: TGCAGTGCTAGACCACAGGACAGGGGGCTTACCGGGGAGCTGGTTTTT. It codes for CSARPQDRGLTGELVF.

This clonotype showed up just a few times. The V and J genes are TRBV4-2 and TRBJ2-5; D remains unclear. The CDR3 contains 13 residues. V gave up 0 bases and J gave up 5 bases, with 7 bases separating them. Germline assignment: CDR1 LGHNA and CDR2 YNFKEQ. The CDR3 sequence is CASSQDPSETQYF. For the CDR3, the DNA is TGTGCCAGCAGCCAAGACCCATCGGAGACCCAGTACTTC.

This clonotype was counted at least ten times. This rearrangement joins TRBV6-1 to TRBJ1-1; no clear D. The CDR3 has 14 amino acids. Germline CDR1 reads MNHNS; CDR2 reads SASEGT. V was cut by 5 bases and J by 3 bases, with 13 bases left in between. The CDR3 DNA reads as TGTGCCAGCAGTTCAGGTATTAAGGACACTGAAGCTTTCTTT. This gives the protein CASSSGIKDTEAFF.

This clonotype was seen ten or more times. V usage is TRBV20-1 and J usage is TRBJ2-1; TRBD2 might be the D (6 bases). Deletions cut 3 bases from V and 0 bases from J, with 9 bases between. This CDR3 spans 14 amino acids. Per germline, CDR1 DFQATT and CDR2 SNEGSKA (reference sequence). CDR3 sequence (DNA): TGCAGTGCTAGGGGGCGGGACTCCTACAATGAGCAGTTCTTC. Translation gives CSARGRDSYNEQFF.

As DNA, the CDR3 is TGTGCCAGTAGTGTACGGCTCGGGGGGAGCACTGAAGCTTTCTTT. It translates to CASSVRLGGSTEAFF. The rearrangement joins TRBV19 to TRBJ1-1, with a weak D call TRBD1 (5 bases). Germline-derived CDR1 and CDR2 are LNHDA and SQIVND (reference sequence). Deletions cut 5 bases from V and 4 bases from J, with 17 bases between. This CDR3 region has 15 residues.

This chain uses TRBV6-2 or TRBV6-3 with TRBJ2-7; TRBD1 matches at 8 bases. The CDR3 is 12 residues long. The V gene's germline CDR1 is MNHEY and CDR2 SVGEGT. V trimming: 5 bases; J trimming: 6 bases; junction bases outside the gene matches: 3. The CDR3 DNA reads TGTGCCAGCAGTCACGGGACAGGCGAGCAGTACTTC. Translated, it gives CASSHGTGEQYF.

The sample holds many counts of this clonotype. The V and J genes are TRBV28 and TRBJ1-1; D is undetermined. The CDR3 covers 12 residues. Trimming took off 5 bases at V and 5 bases at J, with 9 bases between the two ends. From germline, CDR1 is MDHEN and CDR2 SYDVKM. CDR3 region: CASSLSGTEAFF. The CDR3 region has the DNA TGTGCCAGCAGTCTGAGTGGGACTGAAGCTTTCTTT. Variable domain in full (rest from reference TRBV28 and TRBJ1-1): DVKVTQSSRYLVKRTGEKVFLECVQDMDHENMFWYRQDPGLGLRLIYFSYDVKMKEKGDIPEGYSVSREKKERFSLILESASTNQTSMYLCASSLSGTEAFFGQGTRLTVV.

The chain links TRBV20-1 to TRBJ2-7; D perhaps matches TRBD2 (6 bases). The ends were cut back, 3 bases at V and 2 bases at J, with 14 bases in the middle. There are 14 residues in the CDR3. Looked up from germline, CDR1 is DFQATT and CDR2 is SNEGSKA (reference sequence). The CDR3 DNA reads TGCAGTGCTAGCCCGACTAGGGCCCCCTACGAGCAGTACTTC. Translating it yields CSASPTRAPYEQYF.

The chain has TRBV5-1 and TRBJ2-7; possible D gene TRBD1, 6 bases. The V and J ends lost 5 bases and 7 bases respectively, with 10 bases between them. Germline V lookup: CDR1 SGHRS, CDR2 YFSETQ. The CDR3 contains 11 residues. In nucleotides, the CDR3 is TGCGCCAGCAGGACAGGTCATGAGCAGTACTTC. This sequence encodes CASRTGHEQYF.